Presented here are 8 T cell receptor beta chains from one specimen sequenced in a study of shared clonotypes between healthy human individuals. Naive CD8 isolation took CD45RO-negative cells positively selected for CCR7 and excluded terminally differentiated effector memory CD45RA+ cells. Some clones are missing from TCRdb's copy, which holds only in-frame ones; the method was immunoSEQ multiplex PCR. The table includes about 2 million clones, around 96% detected once. The sequenced sample was naive CD8+ T cells sorted from blood. These receptors were taken from a man aged 18 to 29 in good health.

The chain combines TRBV5-6 with TRBJ1-1; D unclear. The ends were cut back, 2 bases at V and 1 base at J, with 15 bases in the middle. CDR3 length: 16 residues. Per the germline V gene, CDR1 is SGHDT and CDR2 is YYEEEE. The DNA of the CDR3 is TGTGCCAGCAGCTTTTTAAACGTGTTGGGGAACACTGAAGCTTTCTTT. It translates to CASSFLNVLGNTEAFF. Using reference TRBV5-6 and TRBJ1-1 for the parts outside the CDR3, the full variable domain is DAGVTQSPTHLIKTRGQQVTLRCSPKSGHDTVSWYQQALGQGPQFIFQYYEEEERQRGNFPDRFSGHQFPNYSSELNVNALLLGDSALYLCASSFLNVLGNTEAFFGQGTRLTVV.

The rearrangement uses TRBV11-2 and TRBJ2-7; 14 bases are a match to TRBD2. This CDR3 has 17 residues. CDR1 SGHAT and CDR2 FQNNGV come from the germline V gene. V lost 5 bases and J lost 2; bases outside the gene matches: 8. The CDR3 region is CASSTPGLAGDPYEQYF. DNA of the CDR3: TGTGCCAGCAGCACCCCGGGACTAGCGGGAGACCCCTACGAGCAGTACTTC.

The rearrangement links TRBV5-1 to TRBJ1-2; D uncertain. The germline CDR1 and CDR2 sequences are SGHRS and YFSETQ. Trimming removed 5 bases at V and 4 bases at J, with 9 bases between. This CDR3 is built from 12 residues. CDR3 nucleotides: TGCGCCAGCAGGTCGGGAGGCTATGGCTACACCTTC. Amino acid sequence: CASRSGGYGYTF.

J is TRBJ2-7 and V is TRBV4-3, with TRBD1 matching 9 bases. CDR3 length equals 13 residues. Germline V gives CDR1 LGHNA, CDR2 YSLEER. J lost 5 bases, V lost 3 bases, and 2 bases had no gene match. The CDR3 region is CASSHGTGNEQYF. The CDR3 DNA reads as TGCGCCAGCAGCCACGGGACAGGGAACGAGCAGTACTTC.

V usage is TRBV7-8 and J usage is TRBJ2-2; possible D gene TRBD2, 7 bases. Trimming took 4 bases from V and 4 from J, leaving 13 bases between them. This CDR3 contains 15 residues. The germline CDR1 and CDR2 sequences are SGHVS and FQNEAQ. The CDR3 spells CASSSLGGRTGELFF. The DNA of the CDR3 is TGTGCCAGCAGCTCCCTCGGGGGGCGCACCGGGGAGCTGTTTTTT. Variable domain in full (rest from reference TRBV7-8 and TRBJ2-2): GAGVSQSPRYKVAKRGQDVALRCDPISGHVSLFWYQQALGQGPEFLTYFQNEAQLDKSGLPSDRFFAERPEGSVSTLKIQRTQQEDSAVYLCASSSLGGRTGELFFGEGSRLTVL.

The chain joins TRBV4-3 to TRBJ2-7, with D tentatively TRBD2 (7 bases). V lost 1 base and J 4 bases, leaving 11 bases between the germline ends. Germline loops: CDR1 LGHNA, CDR2 YSLEER. The CDR3 is 14 residues long. CDR3 coding DNA: TGCGCCAGCAGCCAAGTAGGGGGAGGGTACGAGCAGTACTTC. It specifies CASSQVGGGYEQYF.

The chain has TRBV19 and TRBJ2-7; 10 nucleotides match TRBD2. The CDR3 runs 15 residues. Germline lookup yields CDR1 LNHDA and CDR2 SQIVND (reference sequence). The V gene end was trimmed by 4 bases and the J gene end by 3 bases; junction bases not matched to a gene: 6. The CDR3 coding sequence is TGTGCCAGTAGTACCGGGACTAGCGCTTTCTACGAGCAGTACTTC. Its protein product is CASSTGTSAFYEQYF. The full variable domain, with the rest looked up from reference TRBV19 and TRBJ2-7, is DGGITQSPKYLFRKEGQNVTLSCEQNLNHDAMYWYRQDPGQGLRLIYYSQIVNDFQKGDIAEGYSVSREKKESFPLTVTSAQKNPTAFYLCASSTGTSAFYEQYFGPGTRLTVT.

About this clone: The same CDR3 also results from other DNA sequences found in this sample. The chain recombines TRBV19 with TRBJ2-7; D unresolved. V gave up 5 bases and J gave up 1 base, with 6 bases separating them. Germline V gene data show CDR1 as LNHDA and CDR2 as SQIVND (reference sequence). This CDR3 is built from 12 residues. CDR3 loop: CASSPTSYEQYF. CDR3 nucleotide sequence: TGTGCCAGTAGTCCTACGTCCTACGAGCAGTACTTC.